This T cell receptor (beta chain) was obtained from a study of T cells after yellow fever vaccination. Overall study: Preparation used SMART-Seq v4 Ultra Low Input for the low-cell-number fractions. Study outcomes and limitations: Subsequent to the booster, the majority of primary-vaccination clones reappeared (96% CD4, approximately 90% CD8). It was the secondary response that reached its peak faster, day 5 versus 15, but it was weaker.

To note about this clonotype: Its target is not known.

The junction had 9 bases not matched to a gene; V was cut back by 8 bases and J by 6 bases. Germline assignment: CDR1 ENHRY and CDR2 SYGVKD. This CDR3 comprises 13 residues. Conversion of TCR transcripts into cDNA relied on 5'RACE template switching, which added a universal primer site and UMIs. TCRdb re-analysed the 5' RACE reads in MiXCR, keeping a single row per CDR3 protein. Among roughly 500,000 distinct CDR3 sequences listed, roughly 21% were seen once. The sample was PBMCs, taken 15 days after the yellow fever booster vaccination. This chain links TRBV10-3 with TRBJ2-7, with 8 positions matching TRBD2. This clonotype originated in a man under 40 who received the YFV17D yellow fever vaccine. CDR3 coding DNA: TGTGCCATCTTTAGCGGGAAGGGTTCCGAGCAGTACTTC. As protein: CAIFSGKGSEQYF.